The rows below give T cell receptor beta chains drawn from one sample of a study of blood T cell repertoires in COVID-19. Libraries were prepared by immunoSEQ multiplex PCR; TCRdb keeps only in-frame clonotypes and omits some of them. The data show about 300,000 clones, with under 90% seen just once and 8.5% to 12% held by the top ten. The sample was PBMCs or T cells enriched from blood (not recorded which). These receptors all stem from a woman between 18 and 30 years old who had recovered from COVID-19. Each CDR3 is given with its conserved first and last residue. D genes are given only for firm matches. A row's size may be missing; if present it is once, few, many or a size class.

J gene,D gene,V gene,CDR3 length,clone size,CDR3 DNA,CDR3 protein
TRBJ1-1,-,TRBV6-5,15,-,TGTGCCAGCAGTTTTCTCGGACAGCCAGTCCCTGAAGCTTTCTTT,CASSFLGQPVPEAFF
TRBJ1-1,-,TRBV28,12,-,TGTGCCAGCAGTTTTGGGGCTGAGAGAGCTTTCTTT,CASSFGAERAFF
TRBJ1-5,TRBD1,TRBV28,17,-,TGTGCCAGCAGTTTATTGGGACAGGGAAGGAGCAATCAGCCCCAGCATTTT,CASSLLGQGRSNQPQHF
TRBJ1-1,-,TRBV10-3,13,once,TGTGCCATCATGAGGCGAGAGAACACTGAAGCTTTCTTT,CAIMRRENTEAFF
TRBJ2-7,-,TRBV5-1,15,-,TGCGCCAGCAGCTTGGGGACTACTTCTACCTACGAGCAGTACTTC,CASSLGTTSTYEQYF
TRBJ2-6,-,TRBV2,14,many,TGTGCCAGCAGTACTAGGTCTGGGGCCAACGTCCTGACTTTC,CASSTRSGANVLTF
TRBJ2-7,-,TRBV6-5,15,-,TGTGCCAGCAGGCCACAGGGTTGGGTGTCCTACGAGCAGTACTTC,CASRPQGWVSYEQYF
TRBJ2-1,TRBD2,TRBV4-1,16,-,TGCGCCAGCAGCTCCCCCGGGACTAGCGCCTACAATGAGCAGTTCTTC,CASSSPGTSAYNEQFF
TRBJ2-3,TRBD2,TRBV6-1,18,-,TGTGCCAGCAGTGGACTAGCGGGGGGCCTACAGGGCACAGATACGCAGTATTTT,CASSGLAGGLQGTDTQYF
TRBJ1-5,-,TRBV28,15,once,TGTGCCAGCAGGGGGGCGGTTTGGTGGCGACAGCCCCAGCATTTT,CASRGAVWWRQPQHF
TRBJ1-1,TRBD1,TRBV5-1,14,-,TGCGCCAGCAGCACCGGACAGGGAGTGCCTGAAGCTTTCTTT,CASSTGQGVPEAFF
TRBJ1-2,-,TRBV28,14,-,TGTGCCAGCCATCTACAGGGTTCGGACTATGGCTACACCTTC,CASHLQGSDYGYTF
TRBJ2-5,-,TRBV10-3,13,-,TGTGCCACGTGGCCACAGGGTGGAGAGACCCAGTACTTC,CATWPQGGETQYF
TRBJ1-2,-,TRBV3-1/TRBV3-2,13,-,TGTGCCAGCAGCCAAGAGCCAGGGCGGGGCTACACCTTC,CASSQEPGRGYTF
TRBJ1-1,-,TRBV6-5,14,-,TGTGCCAGCAGGGCCGGGAGCGCGAACACTGAAGCTTTCTTT,CASRAGSANTEAFF
TRBJ2-1,TRBD1,TRBV27,15,-,TGTGCCAGCGGGTACCGGGACAGGGTTTACAATGAGCAGTTCTTC,CASGYRDRVYNEQFF
TRBJ2-1,TRBD2,TRBV7-8,15,once,TGTGCCAGCATTCCAAAGCGGGATCCTAACAATGAGCAGTTCTTC,CASIPKRDPNNEQFF
TRBJ1-5,TRBD1,TRBV29-1,13,-,TGCAGCGCCGGACAGGGGTTCGATCAGCCCCAGCATTTT,CSAGQGFDQPQHF
TRBJ2-1,TRBD1,TRBV4-1,17,-,TGCGCCAGCAGCCCCCCGGCCTGGACAGGGGTGATGGATGAGCAGTTCTTC,CASSPPAWTGVMDEQFF
TRBJ2-5,-,TRBV7-2,17,-,TGTGCCAGCAGCTTGCAGGGAGGCCCCGGATGGGAAGAGACCCAGTACTTC,CASSLQGGPGWEETQYF
TRBJ1-2,TRBD1,TRBV18,16,-,TGTGCCAGCTCACCCGATCGGGACAGGGTACGGGACGGCTACACCTTC,CASSPDRDRVRDGYTF
TRBJ1-2,TRBD1,TRBV5-1,15,-,TGCGCCAGCAGCTTGGTTGCAGGGGGCGGCTATGGCTACACCTTC,CASSLVAGGGYGYTF
TRBJ2-2,-,TRBV6-1,17,-,TGTGCCAGCAGTGAAGCGCTTCTTCCAGGGAACACCGGGGAGCTGTTTTTT,CASSEALLPGNTGELFF
TRBJ2-7,TRBD2,TRBV29-1,14,-,TGCAGCGGGGATAGCGGGAGTTTCCCCTACGAGCAGTACTTC,CSGDSGSFPYEQYF
TRBJ2-1,-,TRBV9,12,-,TGTGCCAGCAGAGGAACAGGGAGTGAGCAGTTCTTC,CASRGTGSEQFF
TRBJ2-3,-,TRBV6-5,15,once,TGTGCCAGCATTAGCACCCGGGGGAGCACAGATACGCAGTATTTT,CASISTRGSTDTQYF